This T cell receptor beta chain originates from a study of T-cell memory formation after mild COVID-19. This clonotype was found a few times. Its antigen is still unknown. The study's findings and limits: Among CD4+ contracting clones, most were CM and EM, and CD8+ ones EMRA. Clones that contracted from day 15 to 85 were balanced CD4/CD8, while later expanders leaned CD4+.

Using constant-segment primers, 5'RACE produced TCR alpha and TCR beta cDNA libraries carrying sample barcodes and UMIs. TCRdb re-derived calls from the 5' RACE reads in MiXCR, one entry per CDR3 protein. The sample consists of approximately 240,000 distinct CDR3 sequences, about 17% of them appearing once. Sample: PBMCs or a T cell subset sorted from them (not recorded which). This sequence was found in a young man who had mild COVID-19 (a few samples of this study predate the infection). Cell type and time point are not known.

The CDR3 DNA is TGTGCCAGCCCAGCTGGAAACACCATATATTTT. Translated: CASPAGNTIYF. This chain links TRBV21-1 with TRBJ1-3. TRBV21-1 is described as a pseudogene. This CDR3 is 11 amino acids long.